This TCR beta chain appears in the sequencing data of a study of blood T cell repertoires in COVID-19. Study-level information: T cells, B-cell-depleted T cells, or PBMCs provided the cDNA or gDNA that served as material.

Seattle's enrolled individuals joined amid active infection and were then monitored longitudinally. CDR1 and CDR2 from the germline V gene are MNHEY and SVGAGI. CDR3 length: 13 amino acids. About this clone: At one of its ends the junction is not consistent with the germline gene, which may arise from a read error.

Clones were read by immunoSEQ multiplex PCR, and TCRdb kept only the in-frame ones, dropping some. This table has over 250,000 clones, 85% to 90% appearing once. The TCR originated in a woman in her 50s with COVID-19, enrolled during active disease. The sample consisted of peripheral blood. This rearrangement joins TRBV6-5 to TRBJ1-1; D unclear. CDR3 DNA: TGTGGCAGCAGTCCGAGGGCGCGAACTGAAGCTTTCTTT. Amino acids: CGSSPRARTEAFF.